This TCR beta chain was recorded in a study of CD8+ T cells in alopecia areata. Study-wide results and limits: Uncertainty remains about how baseline CD8+ expansion links to response, with one nonresponder.

Noted treatment: oral pan-JAK inhibitor, 5-10 mg twice daily. From PBMCs, CD4+ and CD8+ T cells were sorted. Sequencing templates came from extracted RNA that was reverse transcribed into cDNA. Some clones are missing from TCRdb's copy, which holds only in-frame ones; the method was immunoSEQ multiplex PCR. The data contain about 140,000 clones, roughly four fifths of them singletons. Details on this clone: Its target is unknown.

Germline lookup yields CDR1 SQVTM and CDR2 ANQGSEA. With 4 bases clipped from V and 5 bases from J, the junction kept 8 bases outside the gene matches. This CDR3 is built from 14 residues. This receptor was identified in a human donor with alopecia areata. The sample here was CD8+ T cells sorted from blood, taken at week 4, from a patient treated with tofacitinib. The V call is TRBV29-1, the J call TRBJ2-1; 7 nucleotides align to TRBD2. The CDR3: CSVVGTSAHNEQFF. CDR3 DNA: TGCAGCGTTGTCGGTACTAGCGCCCACAATGAGCAGTTCTTC.